This T cell receptor (beta chain) was sequenced for a study of memory CD4+ T cells and cytomegalovirus serostatus. On the study more broadly: Donors were healthy Belgian adults, 10 or so CMV seropositive and 20 to 25 seronegative.

Only in-frame clones appear in the TCRdb table, and some are missing; sequencing was by immunoSEQ multiplex PCR. The sample lists roughly 50,000 clones; about 80% were seen once. Study-level points and caveats: Each of 60 to 80 CMV-associated TCRbeta sequences occurred in one to five individuals. A US-trained random forest predicted CMV serostatus with median AUC around 0.91. The CMV-associated TCR signature appears largely within the CD4+ memory repertoire.

Notes on this clone: Its target is not known.

Single viable CD3+CD4+CD8-CD45RO+ cells were sorted as the memory CD4+ T cells. This receptor was taken from an adult in good health and CMV-seronegative. Sequences were obtained from memory CD4+ T cells from blood.

CDR3 sequence reads: CASSLERARPYTF. The CDR3 bases are TGTGCCAGCAGCTTAGAACGGGCCAGACCCTACACCTTC. V is TRBV7-2 and J is TRBJ1-2; D remains unclear. Germline V gene data show CDR1 as SGHTA and CDR2 as FQGNSA. There are 13 residues in the CDR3. The V end was cut by 1 base, the J end by 10 bases, with 13 bases between.